This T cell receptor beta chain was profiled in a study of blood T cell repertoires in COVID-19 (dated by TCRdb to the early 2020s). Context from the whole study: Samples from collaborators originated in the United States, Italy and Spain and spanned both the acute and convalescent phases of COVID-19. The prospective study material was composed of cDNA or gDNA derived from T cells, B-cell-depleted T cells, or PBMCs. Subjects who had been exposed to COVID-19, were actively infected with it, or had recovered from it provided the deeply sampled blood TCRbeta repertoires that made up the dataset. The repertoires were released in a freely available public database intended as a resource for research on the immune response to SARS-CoV-2. The samples were drawn from the first 160 participants of the ongoing ImmuneRACE study and from 1,254 subjects provided by 6 global collaborators. A de-identified subject ID, COVID-19 status, age in years and sex were almost always included in the sample metadata. HLA class I and class II types, where available, came from metadata supplied by the sample provider rather than from assay-based typing. The study at large found these results: Clinical and demographic metadata were provided uncurated, with the amount varying by source and participant.

Whole blood was collected in K2EDTA tubes by collaborating institutions according to the institutions' own protocols. For TCRbeta analysis, collaborators shipped samples in one of three forms: frozen whole blood, isolated PBMCs, or DNA extracted from either of those sample types. V is shortened by 5 bases, J by 2 bases, and the region joining them spans 13 bases. The CDR3 numbers 15 residues from cysteine through phenylalanine. Of the read, only the CDR3 DNA is kept; its 45 bases are in frame from base 1. The CDR1 and CDR2 encoded by the germline V gene (reference sequence) are LNHDA and SQIVND. Of note for this clone: The target of this receptor is not known. The record has no base qualities; no much larger clone is one base away.

The immunoSEQ Assay, a bias-controlled multiplex PCR, was used to amplify TCRbeta CDR3 regions from genomic DNA. Turning to the authors' computational methods: The number of nucleated cells in each sample was estimated from the amplification of reference gene primers within the assay. To quantify the absolute abundance of each unique TCRbeta CDR3 rearrangement, sequence reads were collapsed and filtered. For each sample, productive Simpson clonality was calculated as the square root of Simpson's diversity index across productive rearrangements. Entries here come from immuneACCESS through TCRdb and include only in-frame sequences with V and J called. Some clones fail to appear in such tables; in the studies checked, an unresolved V gene covers under half of the shortfall, and the cause of the remainder is unknown. V and J calls and clone size are given by that table; D and trimming were obtained from the DNA. The sample data list under 70,000 clones, and around 93% of these were observed just once. Over 6.5% of the sample lies in the top ten.

The sequence is built from TRBV19 and TRBJ1-5; the D gene is perhaps TRBD1, from 6 matching bases. The sample taken for sequencing was peripheral blood. The source of this sequence is a woman in her fifties or sixties with active or convalescent COVID-19. The sequenced DNA: TGTGCCAGTAGTGAGGGGGGGTCTGGCAATCAGCCCCAGCATTTT. It is translated as CASSEGGSGNQPQHF. When the CDR3 is completed using the reference TRBV19 and TRBJ1-5 genes on either side, the full variable domain is DGGITQSPKYLFRKEGQNVTLSCEQNLNHDAMYWYRQDPGQGLRLIYYSQIVNDFQKGDIAEGYSVSREKKESFPLTVTSAQKNPTAFYLCASSEGGSGNQPQHFGDGTRLSIL.